Listed below are T cell receptor beta chains from one sample, sequenced in a study of tumor and adjacent non-tumor tissue in lung cancer. TCRdb re-derived calls from the multiplex PCR reads in MiXCR, one entry per CDR3 protein. The sample has 130,000 or so distinct CDR3 sequences; about 66% are singletons. Sequenced: lung tumor tissue. All receptors come from a man aged 25 to 40 with non-small cell lung cancer. The CDR3 runs from the conserved cysteine through the conserved F or W. A D gene is named only where the DNA matches it firmly. The size entry is marked missing in some rows and otherwise reads once, few, many or a size class.

v_call: TRBV10-3; clone_size: once; j_call: TRBJ1-1; d_call: -; cdr3_aa: CAISPQVPGTEVFF; cdr3_nt: TGTGCCATCAGTCCACAGGTCCCGGGCACTGAAGTTTTCTTT
v_call: TRBV6-5; clone_size: -; j_call: TRBJ1-4; d_call: -; cdr3_aa: CASRGIATNGKLFF; cdr3_nt: TGTGCCAGCAGGGGGATAGCAACTAATGGAAAACTGTTTTTT
v_call: TRBV4-2; clone_size: -; j_call: TRBJ2-6; d_call: TRBD2; cdr3_aa: CDGSQDPRLAGSGANVLTF; cdr3_nt: TGTGACGGCAGCCAAGATCCCCGACTAGCGGGGTCTGGGGCCAACGTCCTGACCTTC
v_call: TRBV5-6; clone_size: many; j_call: TRBJ2-2; d_call: -; cdr3_aa: CASSRYNGELFF; cdr3_nt: TGTGCCAGCAGCCGTTATAACGGGGAGCTGTTTTTT
v_call: TRBV6-5; clone_size: few; j_call: TRBJ2-3; d_call: TRBD2; cdr3_aa: CASSYYGTSTVTQYF; cdr3_nt: TGTGCCAGCAGTTACTACGGGACTAGCACAGTTACGCAGTATTTT
v_call: TRBV4-3; clone_size: -; j_call: TRBJ1-1; d_call: -; cdr3_aa: CASSRANRDRIEAFF; cdr3_nt: TGCGCCAGCAGCCGGGCGAACAGGGATCGGATCGAAGCTTTCTTT
v_call: TRBV29-1; clone_size: -; j_call: TRBJ2-1; d_call: TRBD2; cdr3_aa: CSVALAGEPTEQFF; cdr3_nt: TGCAGCGTAGCCCTAGCGGGAGAGCCCACTGAGCAGTTCTTC
v_call: TRBV6-2/TRBV6-3; clone_size: -; j_call: TRBJ2-6; d_call: -; cdr3_aa: CAISPRGPGANVLTF; cdr3_nt: TGTGCCATCAGTCCCCGGGGGCCTGGGGCTAACGTCCTGACTTTC
v_call: TRBV12-3/TRBV12-4; clone_size: -; j_call: TRBJ1-6; d_call: -; cdr3_aa: CTSLEATKYNSPLHF; cdr3_nt: TGTACCAGCTTGGAGGCGACCAAATATAATTCACCCCTCCACTTT
v_call: TRBV11-3; clone_size: -; j_call: TRBJ1-2; d_call: -; cdr3_aa: CTNSHYGGGYTF; cdr3_nt: TGTACCAACAGCCATTACGGGGGTGGCTACACCTTC
v_call: TRBV13; clone_size: few; j_call: TRBJ1-6; d_call: -; cdr3_aa: CASSSGQGTDSPLHF; cdr3_nt: TGTGCCAGCAGTTCAGGCCAGGGCACGGATTCACCCCTCCACTTT
v_call: TRBV6-5; clone_size: -; j_call: TRBJ2-1; d_call: -; cdr3_aa: CASCYPGGHEQFF; cdr3_nt: TGTGCCAGCTGTTACCCGGGCGGCCATGAGCAGTTCTTC
v_call: TRBV11-2; clone_size: -; j_call: TRBJ1-5; d_call: -; cdr3_aa: CASSNSRADQLQRF; cdr3_nt: TGTGCCAGCAGCAACAGTAGGGCCGATCAGCTCCAGCGTTTT
v_call: TRBV11-2; clone_size: -; j_call: TRBJ2-1; d_call: TRBD2; cdr3_aa: CAGSLGLAGGYSEQFF; cdr3_nt: TGTGCCGGCAGCCTGGGGCTAGCGGGAGGGTACAGTGAGCAGTTCTTC
v_call: TRBV29-1; clone_size: -; j_call: TRBJ1-1; d_call: TRBD1; cdr3_aa: CSIEEAGGLTEVFF; cdr3_nt: TGCAGCATTGAAGAGGCAGGGGGTCTAACTGAAGTTTTCTTT
v_call: TRBV4-1; clone_size: -; j_call: TRBJ2-4; d_call: TRBD2; cdr3_aa: CAGSQAGGPKDIQYF; cdr3_nt: TGCGCCGGCAGCCAAGCGGGAGGGCCCAAAGACATTCAGTACTTC
v_call: TRBV6-2/TRBV6-3; clone_size: once; j_call: TRBJ2-4; d_call: -; cdr3_aa: CVSLSRERLNIQYF; cdr3_nt: TGTGTCAGCCTCTCCCGGGAGAGACTAAACATTCAGTACTTC
v_call: TRBV5-6; clone_size: many; j_call: TRBJ2-7; d_call: TRBD1; cdr3_aa: CASSLGQGYYEQYF; cdr3_nt: TGTGCCAGCAGCTTGGGACAGGGTTACTACGAGCAGTACTTC
v_call: TRBV12-5; clone_size: -; j_call: TRBJ2-2; d_call: -; cdr3_aa: CANGPTGANTGELFF; cdr3_nt: TGTGCTAATGGTCCCACGGGGGCCAACACCGGGGAGCTGTTTTTT
v_call: TRBV5-4; clone_size: -; j_call: TRBJ2-4; d_call: -; cdr3_aa: CASSFHLTKNIQYF; cdr3_nt: TGTGCCAGCAGCTTCCATTTAACCAAAAACATTCAGTACTTC